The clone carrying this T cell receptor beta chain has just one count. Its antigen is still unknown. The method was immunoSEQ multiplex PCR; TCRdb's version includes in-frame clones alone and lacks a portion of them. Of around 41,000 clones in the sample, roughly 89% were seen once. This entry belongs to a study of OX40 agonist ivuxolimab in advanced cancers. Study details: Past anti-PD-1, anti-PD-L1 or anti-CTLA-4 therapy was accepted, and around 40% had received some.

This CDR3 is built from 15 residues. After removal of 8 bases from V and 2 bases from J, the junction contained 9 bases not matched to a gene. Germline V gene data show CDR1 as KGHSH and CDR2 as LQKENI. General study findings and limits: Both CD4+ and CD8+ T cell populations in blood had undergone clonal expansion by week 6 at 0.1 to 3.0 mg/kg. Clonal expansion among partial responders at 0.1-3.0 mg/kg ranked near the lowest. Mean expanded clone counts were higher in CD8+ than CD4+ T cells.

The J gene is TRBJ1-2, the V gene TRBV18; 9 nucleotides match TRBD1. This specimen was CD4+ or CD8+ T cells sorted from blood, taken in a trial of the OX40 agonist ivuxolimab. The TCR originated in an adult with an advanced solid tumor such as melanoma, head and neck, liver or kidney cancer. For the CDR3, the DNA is TGTGCCAGCCGACGGCCGGGACAGGGAAACTATGGCTACACCTTC. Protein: CASRRPGQGNYGYTF. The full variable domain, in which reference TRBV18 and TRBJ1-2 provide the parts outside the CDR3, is NAGVMQNPRHLVRRRGQEARLRCSPMKGHSHVYWYRQLPEEGLKFMVYLQKENIIDESGMPKERFSAEFPKEGPSILRIQQVVRGDSAAYFCASRRPGQGNYGYTFGSGTRLTVV.